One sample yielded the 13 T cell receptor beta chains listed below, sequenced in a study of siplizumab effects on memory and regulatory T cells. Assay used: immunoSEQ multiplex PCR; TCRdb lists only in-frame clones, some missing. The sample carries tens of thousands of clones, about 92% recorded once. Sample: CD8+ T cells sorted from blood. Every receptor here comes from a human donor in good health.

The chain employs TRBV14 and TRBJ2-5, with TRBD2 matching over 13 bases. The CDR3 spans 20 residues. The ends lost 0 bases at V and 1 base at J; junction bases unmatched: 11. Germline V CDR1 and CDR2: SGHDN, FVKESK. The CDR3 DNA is TGTGCCAGCAGCCAAGATGGGGACAGGGGACTAGCGGGGCTCCAAGAGACCCAGTACTTC. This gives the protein CASSQDGDRGLAGLQETQYF.

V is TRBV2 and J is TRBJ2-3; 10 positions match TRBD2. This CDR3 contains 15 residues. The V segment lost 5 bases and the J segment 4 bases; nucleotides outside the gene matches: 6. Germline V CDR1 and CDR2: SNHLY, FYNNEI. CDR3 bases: TGTGCCAGCAGTAGCAGCGGGAGGGCCGCAGATACGCAGTATTTT. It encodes CASSSSGRAADTQYF.

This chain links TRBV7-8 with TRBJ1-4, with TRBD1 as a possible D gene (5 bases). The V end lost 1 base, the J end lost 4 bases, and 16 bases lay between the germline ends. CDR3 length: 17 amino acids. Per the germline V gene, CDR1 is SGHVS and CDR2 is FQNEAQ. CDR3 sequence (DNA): TGTGCCAGCAGCTTAGTCCCCCGTGGAGGGGATAATGAAAAACTGTTTTTT. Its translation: CASSLVPRGGDNEKLFF.

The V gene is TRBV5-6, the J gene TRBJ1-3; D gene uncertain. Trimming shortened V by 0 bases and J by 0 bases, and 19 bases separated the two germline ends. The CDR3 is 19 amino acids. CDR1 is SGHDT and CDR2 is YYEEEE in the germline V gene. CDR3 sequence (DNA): TGTGCCAGCAGCTTGGCTGTCAGGCAGTTCATCCCCTCTGGAAACACCATATATTTT. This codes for CASSLAVRQFIPSGNTIYF.

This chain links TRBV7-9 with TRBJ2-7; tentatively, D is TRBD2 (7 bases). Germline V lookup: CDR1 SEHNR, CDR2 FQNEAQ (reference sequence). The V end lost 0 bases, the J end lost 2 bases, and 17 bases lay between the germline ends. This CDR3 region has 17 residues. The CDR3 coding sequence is TGTGCCAGCAGCTTAGCGGCTGGGAGGGGGTCCCCCTACGAGCAGTACTTC. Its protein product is CASSLAAGRGSPYEQYF.

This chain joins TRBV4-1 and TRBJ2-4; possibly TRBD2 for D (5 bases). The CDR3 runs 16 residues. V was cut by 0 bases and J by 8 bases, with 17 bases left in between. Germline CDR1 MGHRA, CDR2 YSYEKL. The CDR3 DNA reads TGCGCCAGCAGCCAAGACCCGGACTTCCTTAGCGACATTCAGTACTTC. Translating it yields CASSQDPDFLSDIQYF.

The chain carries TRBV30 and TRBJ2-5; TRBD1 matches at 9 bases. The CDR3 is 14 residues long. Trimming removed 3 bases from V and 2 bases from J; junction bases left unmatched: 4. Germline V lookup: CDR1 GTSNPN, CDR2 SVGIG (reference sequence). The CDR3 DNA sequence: TGTGCCTGGAGCGAGGGACAGGGACAAGAGACCCAGTACTTC. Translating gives CAWSEGQGQETQYF.

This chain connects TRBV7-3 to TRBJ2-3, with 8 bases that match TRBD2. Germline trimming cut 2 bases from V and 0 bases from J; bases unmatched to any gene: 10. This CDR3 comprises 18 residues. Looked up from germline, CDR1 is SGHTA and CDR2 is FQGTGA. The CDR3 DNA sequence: TGTGCCAGCAGCTTATTTTCTACCTTAGCGGGGAGCACAGATACGCAGTATTTT. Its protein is CASSLFSTLAGSTDTQYF.

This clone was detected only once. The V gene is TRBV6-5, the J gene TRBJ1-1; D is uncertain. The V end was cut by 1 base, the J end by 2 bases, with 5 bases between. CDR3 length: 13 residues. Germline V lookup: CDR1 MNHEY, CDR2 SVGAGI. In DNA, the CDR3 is TGTGCCAGCAGTTACTACCTAAACACTGAAGCTTTCTTT. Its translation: CASSYYLNTEAFF.

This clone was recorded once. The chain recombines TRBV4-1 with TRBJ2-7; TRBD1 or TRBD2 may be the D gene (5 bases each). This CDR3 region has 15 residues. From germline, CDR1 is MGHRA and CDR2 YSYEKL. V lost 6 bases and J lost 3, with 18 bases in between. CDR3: CASRLADGTNYEQYF. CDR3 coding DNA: TGCGCCAGCAGGCTCGCGGACGGGACCAACTACGAGCAGTACTTC.

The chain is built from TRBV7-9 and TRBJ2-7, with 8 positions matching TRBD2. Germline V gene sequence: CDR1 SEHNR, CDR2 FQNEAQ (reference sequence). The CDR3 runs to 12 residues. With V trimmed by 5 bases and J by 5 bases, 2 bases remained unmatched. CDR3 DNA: TGTGCCAGCAGCCCCGGGGGGGACGAGCAGTACTTC. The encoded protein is CASSPGGDEQYF.

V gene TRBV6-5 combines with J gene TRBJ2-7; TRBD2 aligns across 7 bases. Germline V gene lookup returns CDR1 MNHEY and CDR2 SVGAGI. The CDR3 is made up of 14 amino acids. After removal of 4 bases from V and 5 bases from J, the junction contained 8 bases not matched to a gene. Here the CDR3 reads CASSSGREANEQYF. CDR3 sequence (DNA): TGTGCCAGCAGTTCCGGTCGGGAGGCAAACGAGCAGTACTTC.

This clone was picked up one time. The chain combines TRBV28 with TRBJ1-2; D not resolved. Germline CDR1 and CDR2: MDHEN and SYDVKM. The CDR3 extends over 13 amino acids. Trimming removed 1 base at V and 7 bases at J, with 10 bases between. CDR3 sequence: CASSLSRMGGYTF. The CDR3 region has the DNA TGTGCCAGCAGTTTATCCAGAATGGGTGGCTACACCTTC.